This T cell receptor (beta chain) was found in a study of technical replicates of blood from a handful of donors. This CDR3 contains 14 residues. Looked up from germline, CDR1 is SGDLS and CDR2 is YYNGEE. Unmatched junction bases numbered 10, after V lost 6 bases and J lost 6 bases. This clone was seen only once. The data were produced by immunoSEQ multiplex PCR, yet TCRdb's version contains in-frame clones alone and is incomplete. The data show about 81,000 clones, 75% to 85% seen once. The sequencing sample was made of PBMCs. The receptor's source is a human donor in good health. Some clones in this sample may be carry-over from other donors' samples. The V call is TRBV9, the J call TRBJ1-2, with TRBD1 matching over 8 bases. CDR3 residues: CASNTDRVGHGYTF. CDR3 sequence (DNA): TGTGCCAGCAACACGGACAGGGTCGGTCATGGCTACACCTTC.